The 16 T cell receptor beta chains below were found in one sample sequenced in a study of shared clonotypes between healthy human individuals. Repertoires were generated with immunoSEQ multiplex PCR, while TCRdb's copy carries only in-frame clones and drops some. Here the sample spans more than 2 million clones, just under 95% being singletons. Naive-designated CD8 cells lacked CD45RO, were positively enriched for CCR7, and omitted terminally differentiated effector memory CD45RA+ cells. The sequencing input was naive CD8+ T cells from PBMCs. These receptors were obtained from a man between 18 and 29 years old in good health. Some clones in this sample may be carry-over from other donors' samples.

The V call is TRBV18, the J call TRBJ1-1, with D unresolved. The germline gives CDR1 KGHSH, CDR2 LQKENI. With 3 bases removed from V and 0 bases from J, the gap between germline ends came to 8 bases. The CDR3 contains 14 residues. CDR3 nucleotide sequence: TGTGCCAGCTCACCTTTGGAGTTGAACACTGAAGCTTTCTTT. Residues: CASSPLELNTEAFF.

The V gene is TRBV19, the J gene TRBJ2-7, with D possibly being TRBD1 or TRBD2 (5 bases each). CDR1 and CDR2 from the germline V gene are LNHDA and SQIVND (reference sequence). There are 14 residues in the CDR3. V lost 6 bases and J 3 bases, leaving 15 bases between the germline ends. The CDR3 coding sequence is TGTGCCAGTAGCCCGGGATCTAGGGGCTACGAGCAGTACTTC. Translation: CASSPGSRGYEQYF. Drawing the rest from reference TRBV19 and TRBJ2-7, the complete variable domain is DGGITQSPKYLFRKEGQNVTLSCEQNLNHDAMYWYRQDPGQGLRLIYYSQIVNDFQKGDIAEGYSVSREKKESFPLTVTSAQKNPTAFYLCASSPGSRGYEQYFGPGTRLTVT.

The chain couples TRBV7-9 to TRBJ2-7, with D possibly TRBD2 on 5 matching bases. Germline CDR1 is SEHNR and CDR2 is FQNEAQ (reference sequence). The CDR3 has 14 amino acids. V was cut by 5 bases and J by 3 bases, with 14 bases left in between. The CDR3 DNA reads as TGTGCCAGCAGCCCCTCGGGGAGTTACTACGAGCAGTACTTC. It encodes CASSPSGSYYEQYF.

The rearrangement uses TRBV7-2 and TRBJ2-2, with D perhaps TRBD2 (6 bases). The germline V and J ends were trimmed by 7 bases and 1 base, with 19 bases remaining between them. In germline, CDR1 is SGHTA, CDR2 FQGNSA. The CDR3 consists of 17 residues. The CDR3 DNA reads TGTGCCAGCACCACGTGGCGGGATGGTGGGAACACCGGGGAGCTGTTTTTT. This sequence encodes CASTTWRDGGNTGELFF. Complete variable domain (other parts from reference TRBV7-2 and TRBJ2-2): GAGVSQSPSNKVTEKGKDVELRCDPISGHTALYWYRQSLGQGLEFLIYFQGNSAPDKSGLPSDRFSAERTGGSVSTLTIQRTQQEDSAVYLCASTTWRDGGNTGELFFGEGSRLTVL.

This chain connects TRBV5-1 to TRBJ2-2, with no clear D. From germline, CDR1 is SGHRS and CDR2 YFSETQ. CDR3 length: 16 residues. Deletions cut 1 base from V and 0 bases from J, with 10 bases between. The CDR3 spells CASSLPGPANTGELFF. For the CDR3, the DNA is TGCGCCAGCAGCTTGCCAGGCCCTGCGAACACCGGGGAGCTGTTTTTT.

This chain joins TRBV5-3 and TRBJ2-3; 9 positions agree with TRBD2. TRBV5-3 is an ORF; its function is uncertain. There are 16 residues in the CDR3. The V gene end was trimmed by 1 base and the J gene end by 6 bases; junction bases not matched to a gene: 9. In DNA, the CDR3 is TGTGCCAGAAGCTTGTTAGCGGGAGAAGATCCCGATACGCAGTATTTT. Protein: CARSLLAGEDPDTQYF.

V usage is TRBV7-8 and J usage is TRBJ2-2; D not certain. The CDR3 has 15 residues. V shed 11 bases and J shed 5 bases, with 21 bases lying between them. Germline values: CDR1 SGHVS, CDR2 FQNEAQ. The CDR3 loop is CAAKTDVSRTGELFF. The DNA for the CDR3 is TGTGCCGCTAAAACGGACGTTTCGAGAACCGGGGAGCTGTTTTTT.

The V gene is TRBV27, the J gene TRBJ2-4; no firm D call. Germline V lookup: CDR1 MNHEY, CDR2 SMNVEV (reference sequence). The CDR3 covers 15 residues. V gave up 5 bases and J gave up 6 bases, with 17 bases separating them. As DNA, the CDR3 is TGTGCCAGCAGTCCCATCCCTGGGCTCGGAAACATTCAGTACTTC. Translating it yields CASSPIPGLGNIQYF.

The chain employs TRBV4-3 and TRBJ2-7; 11 nucleotides align to TRBD2. Germline values: CDR1 LGHNA, CDR2 YSLEER. CDR3 length equals 15 residues. V trimming: 0 bases; J trimming: 4 bases; junction bases outside the gene matches: 2. CDR3 region: CASSQEGTSGYEQYF. The CDR3 DNA reads TGCGCCAGCAGCCAAGAGGGGACTAGCGGTTACGAGCAGTACTTC.

The chain joins TRBV7-8 to TRBJ2-1; D may match TRBD1 or TRBD2 (5 bases each). The CDR3 has 14 amino acids. Germline V gives CDR1 SGHVS, CDR2 FQNEAQ. V was trimmed by 3 bases and J by 2 bases, leaving 8 bases between them. CDR3 DNA: TGTGCCAGCAGCTTCCGGGACGCCTACAATGAGCAGTTCTTC. This translates into CASSFRDAYNEQFF.

The count of this clone is one. V and J are TRBV12-5 and TRBJ1-1; unclear D gene. This CDR3 contains 13 residues. Germline V CDR1 and CDR2: LGHNT, FRNRAP. Trimming shortened V by 1 base and J by 4 bases, and 7 bases separated the two germline ends. This chain's CDR3 is CASGLGGVTEAFF. CDR3 DNA sequence: TGTGCTAGTGGTTTGGGGGGAGTCACTGAAGCTTTCTTT.

In regard to this clone: At the DNA level, this CDR3 is encoded by other sequences in the same sample as well. This rearrangement joins TRBV5-4 to TRBJ2-7; D perhaps matches TRBD1 (5 bases). The CDR3 totals 12 residues. Germline V CDR1 and CDR2: SGHNT, YYREEE (reference sequence). Trimming took off 4 bases at V and 3 bases at J, with 8 bases between the two ends. CDR3 protein: CASSQDSYEQYF. CDR3 bases: TGTGCCAGCAGCCAAGACAGCTACGAGCAGTACTTC.

To note about this clone: The junction shows a germline mismatch at one end, possibly a read error. The chain has TRBV27 and TRBJ2-3; D uncertain. The CDR3 runs to 12 residues. From germline, CDR1 is MNHEY and CDR2 SMNVEV (reference sequence). This CDR3 reads CASGLVLDTQYF. The CDR3 DNA reads as TGTGCCAGCGGTTTAGTTCTAGATACGCAGTATTTT.

For this clone: At the DNA level, this CDR3 is encoded by other sequences in the same sample as well. This rearrangement joins TRBV5-6 to TRBJ2-7, with a weak D call TRBD1 (6 bases). The CDR3 contains 14 residues. Trimming removed 0 bases from V and 4 bases from J, with 11 bases in between. Germline V gene lookup returns CDR1 SGHDT and CDR2 YYEEEE. CDR3 protein: CASSLEGQGYEQYF. DNA of the CDR3: TGTGCCAGCAGCTTGGAGGGACAAGGATACGAGCAGTACTTC.

This chain links TRBV21-1 with TRBJ2-3; the table's D call TRBD1 went unverified against the DNA. TRBV21-1 is designated a pseudogene. The CDR3 has 16 residues. CDR3 sequence reads: CASDERTGRVADTQYF. The CDR3 DNA sequence: TGTGCCAGCGACGAAAGGACAGGCAGGGTAGCAGATACGCAGTATTTT.

V usage is TRBV7-9 and J usage is TRBJ2-7, with 8 nucleotides matching TRBD1. CDR3 length: 14 amino acids. The trim removed 4 bases at V and 2 bases at J, leaving 4 bases unmatched. CDR1 and CDR2 from the germline V gene are SEHNR and FQNEAQ (reference sequence). CDR3 sequence reads: CASSSQGATYEQYF. CDR3 sequence (DNA): TGTGCCAGCAGCTCTCAGGGGGCAACCTACGAGCAGTACTTC.